This TCR beta chain was found in a study of human T cells and chemical hapten exposure. In germline, CDR1 is SGHTA, CDR2 FQGNSA. V gave up 2 bases and J gave up 14 bases, with 17 bases separating them. CDR3 length: 13 residues. TCRdb fed the RACE reads into MiXCR, producing one record per CDR3 protein. The table lists more than 250,000 distinct CDR3 sequences, roughly 8% of them singletons. Stated time point: pre-sensitization, week 0. Treatment described: therapeutic diphenylcyclopropenone sensitization with weekly scalp DPC. Sequencing used whole blood, obtained in connection with sensitization to the hapten diphenylcyclopropenone (DPC). The gene calls are TRBV7-2 and TRBJ2-3; no definite D call. The sequence was obtained from a young man with alopecia areata. Some clones in this sample may be carry-over from other donors' samples. The CDR3 loop reads CASSLTHLGKLYF. As DNA, the CDR3 is TGTGCCAGCAGCTTAACCCACCTGGGGAAACTGTATTTT.